This T cell receptor (beta chain) is from a study of shared clonotypes between healthy human individuals. The CDR3 sequence is 15 residues long. V lost 2 bases to trimming and J lost 6 bases, with 13 bases between them. The germline CDR1 and CDR2 sequences are MNHNY and SVGAGI (reference sequence). Clones were sequenced by immunoSEQ multiplex PCR, and TCRdb holds only the in-frame ones, with some missing. The table has approximately 500,000 clones, 81% seen once. Sequenced: PBMCs. The sequence derives from a woman aged 40 to 50 in good health. Some clones in this sample may be carry-over from other donors' samples. The genes are TRBV6-6 and TRBJ2-2; perhaps TRBD1 as D (5 bases). The CDR3 protein is CASSYQGNSPGELFF. For the CDR3, the DNA is TGTGCCAGCAGTTACCAGGGTAACTCTCCCGGGGAGCTGTTTTTT.